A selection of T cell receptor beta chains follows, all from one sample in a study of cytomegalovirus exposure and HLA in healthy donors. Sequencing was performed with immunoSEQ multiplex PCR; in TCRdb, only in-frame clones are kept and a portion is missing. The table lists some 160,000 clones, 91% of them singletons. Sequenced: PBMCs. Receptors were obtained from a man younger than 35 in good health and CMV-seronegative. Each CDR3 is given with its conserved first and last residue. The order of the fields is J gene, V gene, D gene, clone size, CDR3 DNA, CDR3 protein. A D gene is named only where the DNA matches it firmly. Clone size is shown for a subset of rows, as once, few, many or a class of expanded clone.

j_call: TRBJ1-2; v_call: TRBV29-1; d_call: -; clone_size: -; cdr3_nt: TGCAGCGTTGATAATGGCTACACCTTC; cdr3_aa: CSVDNGYTF
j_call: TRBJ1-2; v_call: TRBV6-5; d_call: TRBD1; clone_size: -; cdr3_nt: TGTGCCAGCAGTTTACAGGGGATCGGCCTGTCCTATGGCTACACCTTC; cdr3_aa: CASSLQGIGLSYGYTF
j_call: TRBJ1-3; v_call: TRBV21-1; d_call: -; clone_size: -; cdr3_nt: TGTGCCAGAACACGGACACAAAGCTCTGGAAACACCATATATTTT; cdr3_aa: CARTRTQSSGNTIYF
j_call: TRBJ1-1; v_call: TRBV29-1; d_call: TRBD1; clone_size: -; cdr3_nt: TGCAGCGTAGACAGGGGGCGAGATGAAGCTTTCTTT; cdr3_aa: CSVDRGRDEAFF
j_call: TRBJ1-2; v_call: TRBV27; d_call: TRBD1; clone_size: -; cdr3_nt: TGTGCCAGCAGTCGGCTTACTACAGGGGCGAACTATGGCTACACCTTC; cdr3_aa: CASSRLTTGANYGYTF
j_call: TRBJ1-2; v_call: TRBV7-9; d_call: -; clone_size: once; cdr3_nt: TGTGCCAGCAGCTTAGTTTCCGGTAATGGCTACACCTTC; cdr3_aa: CASSLVSGNGYTF
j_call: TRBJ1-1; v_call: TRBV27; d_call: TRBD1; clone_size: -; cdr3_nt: TGTGCCAGCAGTTTGGCACGACAGGGTTGGTTGGCTTTCTTT; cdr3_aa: CASSLARQGWLAFF
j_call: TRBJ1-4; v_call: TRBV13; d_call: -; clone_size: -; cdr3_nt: TGTGCCAGCAGCACCCGATTAGTTAATGAAAAACTGTTTTTT; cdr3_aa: CASSTRLVNEKLFF
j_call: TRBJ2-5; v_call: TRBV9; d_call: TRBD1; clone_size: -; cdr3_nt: TGTGCCAGCAGCGTAGGAGGAAGAGGGACAGAACGGGAGACCCAGTACTTC; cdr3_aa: CASSVGGRGTERETQYF
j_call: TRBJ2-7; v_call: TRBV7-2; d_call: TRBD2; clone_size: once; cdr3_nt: TGTGCCAGCAGCCTCTTCGGGGGGGGAACCTACGAGCAGTACTTC; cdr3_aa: CASSLFGGGTYEQYF
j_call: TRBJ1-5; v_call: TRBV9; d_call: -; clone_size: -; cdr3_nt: TGTGCCAGCAGCGCCGGACATCTTAGCAATCAGCCCCAGCATTTT; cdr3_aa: CASSAGHLSNQPQHF
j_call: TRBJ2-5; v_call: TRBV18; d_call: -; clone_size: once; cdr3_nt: TGTGCCAGCTCACCACCATTAGGGGGCCAAGAGACCCAGTACTTC; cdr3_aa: CASSPPLGGQETQYF
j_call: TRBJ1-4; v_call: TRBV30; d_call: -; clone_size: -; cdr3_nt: TGTGCCTGGAGTGCCCTGGGGGGACTTAATGAAAAACTGTTTTTT; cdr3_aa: CAWSALGGLNEKLFF
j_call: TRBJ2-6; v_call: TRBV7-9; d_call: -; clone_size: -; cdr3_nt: TGTGCCAGCCAGAATCTCCCTGGGGCCAACGTCCTGACTTTC; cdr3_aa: CASQNLPGANVLTF
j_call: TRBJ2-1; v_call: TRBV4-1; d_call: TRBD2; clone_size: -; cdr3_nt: TGCGCCAGCAGCCAAGGGAGCGGGGTAAACTCCTACAATGAGCAGTTCTTC; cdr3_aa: CASSQGSGVNSYNEQFF
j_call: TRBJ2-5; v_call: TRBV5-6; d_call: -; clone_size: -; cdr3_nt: TGTGCCAGCGGATTGGCGGGAGAGACCCAGTACTTC; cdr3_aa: CASGLAGETQYF
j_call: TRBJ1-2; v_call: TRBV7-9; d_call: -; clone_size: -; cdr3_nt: TGTGCCAGCAGCTGGGGGGGAGACTATGGCTACACCTTC; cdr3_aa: CASSWGGDYGYTF
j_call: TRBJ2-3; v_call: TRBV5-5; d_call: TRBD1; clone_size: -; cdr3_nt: TGTGCCAGCAGCTCGGGGGACAGGCGCACAGATACGCAGTATTTT; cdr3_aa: CASSSGDRRTDTQYF
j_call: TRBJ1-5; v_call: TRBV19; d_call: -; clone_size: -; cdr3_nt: TGTGCCAGTAGTAATCCAGGGAAAAATCAGCCCCAGCATTTT; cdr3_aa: CASSNPGKNQPQHF
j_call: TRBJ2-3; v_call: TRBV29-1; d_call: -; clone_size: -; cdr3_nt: TGCAGCGTTGTTCGGGGACTCACAGATACGCAGTATTTT; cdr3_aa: CSVVRGLTDTQYF
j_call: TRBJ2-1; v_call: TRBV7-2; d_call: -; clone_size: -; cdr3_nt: TGTGCCAGCAGCCCCCCAAACTCGGGGTACAATGAGCAGTTCTTC; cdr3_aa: CASSPPNSGYNEQFF
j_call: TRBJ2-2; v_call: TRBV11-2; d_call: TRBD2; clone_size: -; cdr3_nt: TGTGCCAGCAGCTTCCCGTCGGGACTAGCGGGGGCCAACACCGGGGAGCTGTTTTTT; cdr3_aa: CASSFPSGLAGANTGELFF
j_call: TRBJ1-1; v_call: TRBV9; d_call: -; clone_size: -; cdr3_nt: TGTGCCAGCAGCTATCAAGGGGATATGAACACTGAAGCTTTCTTT; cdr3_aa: CASSYQGDMNTEAFF
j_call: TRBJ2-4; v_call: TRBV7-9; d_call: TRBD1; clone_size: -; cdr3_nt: TGTGCCAGCAGCTTAGAGACAGGGGGTGCCATTCAGTACTTC; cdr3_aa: CASSLETGGAIQYF
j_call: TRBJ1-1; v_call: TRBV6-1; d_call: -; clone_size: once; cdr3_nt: TGTGCCAGCAGTGTACTCGGGGGCGGGGGCACTGAAGCTTTCTTT; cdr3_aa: CASSVLGGGGTEAFF
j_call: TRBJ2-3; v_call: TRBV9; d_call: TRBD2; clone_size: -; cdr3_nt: TGTGCCAGCAGCGCCGACCTGCGGGAGACAGATACGCAGTATTTT; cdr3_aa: CASSADLRETDTQYF
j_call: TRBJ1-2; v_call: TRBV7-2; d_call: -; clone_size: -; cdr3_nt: TGTGCCAGCAGCCGAGACAGAAGCGTTAACTATGGCTACACCTTC; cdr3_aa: CASSRDRSVNYGYTF
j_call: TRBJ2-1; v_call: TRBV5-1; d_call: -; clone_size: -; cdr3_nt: TGCGCCAGCAGCTTGTGGGAGAGCTCCTACAATGAGCAGTTCTTC; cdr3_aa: CASSLWESSYNEQFF
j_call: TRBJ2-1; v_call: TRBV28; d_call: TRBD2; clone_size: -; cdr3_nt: TGTGCCAGCAGCCACGGGACTAGCGGGAGTACTGAGCAGTTCTTC; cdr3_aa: CASSHGTSGSTEQFF
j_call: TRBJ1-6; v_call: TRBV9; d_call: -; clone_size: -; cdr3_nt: TGTGCCAGCAGCCCCAATGCGGGACTCTCGAGCTCCTATAATTCACCCCTCCACTTT; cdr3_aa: CASSPNAGLSSSYNSPLHF
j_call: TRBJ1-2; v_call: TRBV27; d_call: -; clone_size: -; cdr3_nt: TGTGCCAGCAGTTTTATTGGGGGCAACTATGGCTACACCTTC; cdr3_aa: CASSFIGGNYGYTF
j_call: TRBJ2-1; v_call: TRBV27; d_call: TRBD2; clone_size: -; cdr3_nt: TGTGCCAGCAGTTTTGGAGGTTCACAAGCGGGAGCTCACAATGAGCAGTTCTTC; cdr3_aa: CASSFGGSQAGAHNEQFF
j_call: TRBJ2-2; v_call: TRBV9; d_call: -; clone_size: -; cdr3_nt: TGTGCCAGCAGCGTAGGGACTCCCACCGGGGAGCTGTTTTTT; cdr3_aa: CASSVGTPTGELFF
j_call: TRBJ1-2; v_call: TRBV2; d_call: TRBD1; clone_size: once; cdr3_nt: TGTGCCAGGGGCGACAGGGGTGAGAATGGCTACACCTTC; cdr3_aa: CARGDRGENGYTF
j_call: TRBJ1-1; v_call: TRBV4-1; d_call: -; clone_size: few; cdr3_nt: TGCGCCAGCAGCCAAGGGACTTCTGAAGCTTTCTTT; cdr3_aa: CASSQGTSEAFF
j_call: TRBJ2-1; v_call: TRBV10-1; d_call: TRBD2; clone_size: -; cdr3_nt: TGCGCCAGCAGTGGGGAGCGGGGGGGCCCGATGAATGAGCAGTTCTTC; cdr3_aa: CASSGERGGPMNEQFF
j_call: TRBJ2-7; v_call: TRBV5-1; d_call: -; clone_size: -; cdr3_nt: TGCGCCAGCAGCTTGAGTGCGGGACCGGGGCCCGGATACGAGCAGTACTTC; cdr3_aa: CASSLSAGPGPGYEQYF
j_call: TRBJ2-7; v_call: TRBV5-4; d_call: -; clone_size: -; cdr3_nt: TGTGCCAGCAGCTTGGACAGGGCGTACGAGCAGTACTTC; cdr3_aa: CASSLDRAYEQYF
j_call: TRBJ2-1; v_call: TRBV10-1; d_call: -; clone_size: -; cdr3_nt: TGCGCCAGCAGTGAGTACAGAGATCTAAACAATGAGCAGTTCTTC; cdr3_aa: CASSEYRDLNNEQFF
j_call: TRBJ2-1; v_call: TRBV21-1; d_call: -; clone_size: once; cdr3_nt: TGTGCCAGCAGCAAAGGGACTCACCAAAAGGAGCAATCCTACAATGAGCAGTTCTTC; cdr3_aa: CASSKGTHQKEQSYNEQFF
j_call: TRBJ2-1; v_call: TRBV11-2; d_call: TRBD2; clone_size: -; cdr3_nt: TGTGCCAGCAGCTTAGTATCGGTAGCGGGAATGAATGAGCAGTTCTTC; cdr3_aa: CASSLVSVAGMNEQFF
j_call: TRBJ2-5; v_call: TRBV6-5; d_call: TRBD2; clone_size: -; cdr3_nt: TGTGCCAGCCTTTATCGGGAGGGCGTCGAGACCCAGTACTTC; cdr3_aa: CASLYREGVETQYF
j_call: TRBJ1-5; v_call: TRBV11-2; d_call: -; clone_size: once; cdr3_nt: TGTGCCAGCAGCTTAGGATTACAGCTCAATCAGCCCCAGCATTTT; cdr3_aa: CASSLGLQLNQPQHF
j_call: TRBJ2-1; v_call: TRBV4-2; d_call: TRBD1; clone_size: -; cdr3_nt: TGTGCCAGCAGCCAGGGACAGGTGACCTACAATGAGCAGTTCTTC; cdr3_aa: CASSQGQVTYNEQFF
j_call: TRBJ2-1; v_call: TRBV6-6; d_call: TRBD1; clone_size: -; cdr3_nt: TGTGCCAGCAGTCCCCCGGGACAGGGGAGGCATGAGCAGTTCTTC; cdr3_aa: CASSPPGQGRHEQFF
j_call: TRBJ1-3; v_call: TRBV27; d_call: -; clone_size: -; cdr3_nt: TGTGCCAGCGGACAGAGTGGAAACACCATATATTTT; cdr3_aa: CASGQSGNTIYF
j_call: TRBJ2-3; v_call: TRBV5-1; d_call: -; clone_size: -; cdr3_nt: TGCGCCAGCAGCTTGACCGATGGCGGGGGACACCGGTGGGGGCAGTATTTT; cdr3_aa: CASSLTDGGGHRWGQYF
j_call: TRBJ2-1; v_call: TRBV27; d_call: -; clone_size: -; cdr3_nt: TGTGCCAGCAGTTATGGCGAGCGCTCCTACAATGAGCAGTTCTTC; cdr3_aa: CASSYGERSYNEQFF
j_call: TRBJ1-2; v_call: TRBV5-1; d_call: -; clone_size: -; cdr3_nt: TGCGCCAGCAGCCCGACAGACAGGCCTTATGGCTACACCTTC; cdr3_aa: CASSPTDRPYGYTF
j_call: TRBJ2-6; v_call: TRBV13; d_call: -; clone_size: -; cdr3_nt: TGTGCCAGCAGCTTAGCCCCCCCGTCCGGGGGAGGGGCCAACGTCCTGACTTTC; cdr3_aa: CASSLAPPSGGGANVLTF